This TCR beta chain derives from a study of T-cell reconstitution after alpha-beta-depleted transplantation in children. Molecular barcoding with unique molecular identifiers was used for the TCRbeta library. MiXCR, applied by TCRdb to the PCR reads, yields one record per CDR3 protein. The data contain 300,000 or so distinct CDR3 sequences, over 20% of them singletons. V was cut by 6 bases and J by 3 bases, with 26 bases left in between. The CDR3 is made up of 18 amino acids. The sample in question was PBMCs, mostly from graft donor cells, obtained 180 days after TCRalphabeta/CD19-depleted stem cell transplant. The TCR comes from a male patient aged 10-17 years who had a stem cell transplant for acute lymphoblastic leukemia, so the T cells may come from the graft donor. The chain carries TRBV12-3 or TRBV12-4 and TRBJ1-2; no definite D call. The DNA of the CDR3 is TGTGCCAGCAGGCCTAAGGTCCGTGGGGAAAAGGAACACTATGGCTACACCTTC. This encodes CASRPKVRGEKEHYGYTF.